Each of the 31 T cell receptor beta chains below was sequenced from the same sample in a study of blood T cells in healthy people across ages. A second PCR, run for 7 to 11 cycles, used a sample-barcoded 5' primer plus a J-beta primer mix. Each CDR3 protein gets one entry after TCRdb re-called the 5' RACE reads with MiXCR. The sample holds about 840,000 distinct CDR3 sequences, under 35% seen once. These data are also associated with another study on T cells of mothers and their children.

What was sequenced was blood. These receptor sequences come from a middle-aged woman in good health.

In this sample, this clonotype turned up a few times. The rearrangement links TRBV28 to TRBJ1-2; D is perhaps TRBD1 (6 bases). Germline V gene sequence: CDR1 MDHEN, CDR2 SYDVKM. V was pared by 10 bases and J by 7 bases, with 22 bases between. The CDR3 length is 14 residues. DNA of the CDR3: TGTGCCACCGAGGAACAGGGTCGGCGACGTGGCTACACCTTC. This sequence encodes CATEEQGRRRGYTF.

Only a few counts were recorded for this clonotype. The chain carries TRBV4-1 and TRBJ2-2; possible D gene TRBD1, 6 bases. CDR3 length: 16 residues. Germline V gene data show CDR1 as MGHRA and CDR2 as YSYEKL. The ends were cut back, 1 base at V and 0 bases at J, with 9 bases in the middle. CDR3 sequence: CASSQGQAPNTGELFF. CDR3 DNA: TGCGCCAGCAGCCAAGGACAGGCGCCGAACACCGGGGAGCTGTTTTTT.

The sample holds a few counts of this clonotype. The rearrangement links TRBV6-2 or TRBV6-3 to TRBJ1-1; D unclear. Per the germline V gene, CDR1 is MNHEY and CDR2 is SVGEGT. The V end was cut by 5 bases, the J end by 5 bases, with 12 bases between. This CDR3 spans 13 amino acids. CDR3 sequence (DNA): TGTGCCAGCAGTGGACCATTGGGTACTGAAGCTTTCTTT. It encodes CASSGPLGTEAFF.

The J gene is TRBJ1-6, the V gene TRBV4-1; tentatively, D is TRBD1 (6 bases). The CDR3 consists of 16 residues. Germline V gene lookup returns CDR1 MGHRA and CDR2 YSYEKL. The germline V and J ends were trimmed by 0 bases and 8 bases, with 14 bases remaining between them. The CDR3 loop is CASSQDQGRVDSPLHF. The CDR3 coding sequence is TGCGCCAGCAGCCAAGATCAGGGGCGCGTGGATTCACCCCTCCACTTT.

Turning to this clonotype: Since no conserved phenylalanine or tryptophan closes the CDR3, a read error is the likely cause. The gene calls are TRBV20-1 and TRBJ1-1; maybe TRBD1 (6 bases). V was trimmed by 1 base and J by 11 bases, leaving 14 bases between them. The CDR3 length is 12 residues. Germline V gives CDR1 DFQATT, CDR2 SNEGSKA (reference sequence). This CDR3 is CSARGPGERAFL. In DNA form, the CDR3 reads TGCAGTGCTAGAGGTCCAGGGGAAAGGGCTTTCTTG.

This rearrangement joins TRBV9 to TRBJ1-1, with 10 bases aligning to TRBD1. The V segment lost 4 bases and the J segment 6 bases; nucleotides outside the gene matches: 6. The CDR3 has 14 residues. The V gene's germline CDR1 is SGDLS and CDR2 YYNGEE. The CDR3 sequence: CASSLGDRGAEAFF. The CDR3 DNA sequence: TGTGCCAGCAGCCTCGGGGACAGGGGAGCTGAAGCTTTCTTT.

This clonotype appeared a few times. The J gene is TRBJ2-3, the V gene TRBV12-3 or TRBV12-4; 12 bases line up with TRBD1. This CDR3 is built from 19 residues. Losses at the gene ends were 2 bases for V and 3 bases for J; bases not matched to a gene: 12. Here the CDR3 reads CASSLFGPRDRGQTDTQYF. In DNA, the CDR3 is TGTGCCAGCAGTTTATTCGGGCCCCGGGACAGGGGGCAGACAGATACGCAGTATTTT.

This clonotype was observed many times. The rearrangement uses TRBV12-3 or TRBV12-4 and TRBJ2-1; possible D gene TRBD1, 6 bases. The CDR3 consists of 14 residues. Deletions cut 5 bases from V and 4 bases from J, with 12 bases between. The CDR3 protein is CASSGEQGYNEQFF. The CDR3 region has the DNA TGTGCCAGCAGTGGAGAACAGGGATACAATGAGCAGTTCTTC.

The CDR3 here is CASSQEQGSAGYEQYF. The CDR3 region has the DNA TGCGCCAGCAGCCAAGAGCAGGGTTCCGCCGGGTACGAGCAGTACTTC. V is TRBV4-1 and J is TRBJ2-7; tentatively, D is TRBD1 (5 bases). Germline V gives CDR1 MGHRA, CDR2 YSYEKL. CDR3 length equals 16 residues. The V end lost 0 bases, the J end lost 4 bases, and 16 bases lay between the germline ends.

This clonotype was picked up a small number of times. The chain combines TRBV29-1 with TRBJ2-3, with 11 bases identical to TRBD2. In germline, CDR1 is SQVTM, CDR2 ANQGSEA. The CDR3 spans 15 residues. The V gene end was trimmed by 7 bases and the J gene end by 7 bases; junction bases not matched to a gene: 13. The CDR3 bases are TGCAGCGCCGTAGTAGCGGGGGGGCCTGGTTATACGCAGTATTTT. The encoded protein is CSAVVAGGPGYTQYF.

This clonotype has ten or more counts. The V gene is TRBV4-1, the J gene TRBJ1-2, with 9 bases identical to TRBD1. This CDR3 is 15 amino acids long. CDR1 is MGHRA and CDR2 is YSYEKL in the germline V gene. Trimming cost V 1 base and J 4 bases; bases outside gene matches: 4. CDR3 DNA: TGCGCCAGCAGCCAAGCCGCGGGACAGGGCTATGGCTACACCTTC. Translating it yields CASSQAAGQGYGYTF.

This chain connects TRBV12-3 or TRBV12-4 to TRBJ2-1, with D possibly TRBD2 on 6 matching bases. CDR3 length: 14 amino acids. Trimming stripped 2 bases from V and 9 bases from J, with 14 bases between. The CDR3 spells CASSLTGRRGEQFF. For the CDR3, the DNA is TGTGCCAGCAGTTTAACAGGACGGAGGGGTGAGCAGTTCTTC.

The chain carries TRBV25-1 and TRBJ1-4, with D hard to call. V dropped 4 bases and J dropped 2 bases, with 11 bases sitting between them. The CDR3 runs 15 residues. Germline CDR1 MGHDK, CDR2 SYGVNS. CDR3: CASSVASGTNEKLFF. CDR3 nucleotides: TGTGCCAGCAGTGTCGCCTCCGGTACTAATGAAAAACTGTTTTTT.

This clonotype occurred a few times. The CDR3 spells CASSSPPDRNPLNEQFF. DNA of the CDR3: TGTGCCAGCAGCAGCCCTCCGGACAGAAACCCCCTGAATGAGCAGTTCTTC. This sequence joins TRBV7-9 and TRBJ2-1; D is possibly TRBD1 (6 bases). V was pared by 5 bases and J by 7 bases, with 24 bases between. This CDR3 contains 17 residues. In germline, CDR1 is SEHNR, CDR2 FQNEAQ (reference sequence).

Of note for this clonotype: A clone one base away is much larger, so this may be a read error. V is TRBV11-3 and J is TRBJ2-1; 9 positions agree with TRBD1. Germline V CDR1 and CDR2: SGHNT, YENEEA. The CDR3 spans 15 residues. CDR3 in DNA: TGTGCCTGCAGCTTAGAAGGGACAGGGTGGAATGAGCAGTTCTTC. This sequence encodes CACSLEGTGWNEQFF.

Notes on this clonotype: At one end, the junction sequence differs from germline, possibly due to a read error. The chain employs TRBV6-2 or TRBV6-3 and TRBJ1-1; perhaps TRBD1 as D (6 bases). The CDR3 extends over 16 amino acids. Germline CDR1 and CDR2: MNHEY and SVGEGT. The CDR3 region has the DNA TGTACCAGCAGGGACAATAAACAGCGGTCGTCCACTGAAGCTTTCTTT. It is translated as CTSRDNKQRSSTEAFF.

This clonotype was recorded many times. V usage is TRBV3-1 and J usage is TRBJ2-5; 10 bases agree with TRBD2. This CDR3 has 16 amino acids. V was clipped by 1 base and J by 5 bases; unmatched bases: 7. The germline CDR1 and CDR2 sequences are LGHDT and YNNKEL (reference sequence). CDR3 in DNA: TGTGCCAGCAGCCAAGTCGGGCTAGCGGGGGTGGAGACCCAGTACTTC. Protein sequence: CASSQVGLAGVETQYF.

This clonotype was recorded only once. A much bigger clone sits one base away, suggesting this may be a read error. A read error is likely, as this CDR3 ends without the conserved phenylalanine or tryptophan. The chain couples TRBV29-1 to TRBJ1-2; D is ambiguous. This CDR3 has 13 residues. Germline assignment: CDR1 SQVTM and CDR2 ANQGSEA. V was cut by 6 bases and J by 0 bases, with 11 bases left in between. The CDR3 sequence: CSVRTLSNYGYTL. The CDR3 nucleotides read TGCAGCGTCCGGACCTTATCTAACTATGGCTACACCCTC.

Comment on this clonotype: A read error may be the cause here, since a much bigger clone is one base away. This chain joins TRBV28 and TRBJ2-1; D gene unclear. The CDR3 loop spans 14 amino acids. Between the trimmed V and J ends, which lost 3 bases and 10 bases, there was a span of 16 bases. Germline CDR1 reads MDHEN; CDR2 reads SYDVKM. In DNA, the CDR3 is TGTGCCAGCAGTTTGTCCGTCGGAATGAGGGAGCAGTTCTTC. It encodes CASSLSVGMREQFF.

The J gene is TRBJ1-6, the V gene TRBV9; maybe TRBD1 (6 bases). Trimming stripped 4 bases from V and 7 bases from J, with 15 bases between. This CDR3 has 15 amino acids. Looked up from germline, CDR1 is SGDLS and CDR2 is YYNGEE. The CDR3 nucleotides are TGTGCCAGCAGCACAGGCGGACAGCTCAATTCACCCCTCCACTTT. It encodes CASSTGGQLNSPLHF.

CDR3: CASSFLAGVAWDTQYF. The CDR3 nucleotides are TGTGCCAGCAGTTTTCTAGCGGGGGTCGCATGGGATACGCAGTATTTT. The chain recombines TRBV12-3 or TRBV12-4 with TRBJ2-3; the match to TRBD2 covers 10 bases. The CDR3 runs to 16 residues. V was clipped by 3 bases and J by 6 bases; unmatched bases: 9.

This clonotype was seen a handful of times. This chain links TRBV5-1 with TRBJ2-5; D might be TRBD1 (5 bases). The germline V gene encodes CDR1 SGHRS and CDR2 YFSETQ. V was pared by 3 bases and J by 1 base, with 10 bases between. This CDR3 region has 14 residues. The CDR3 nucleotides are TGCGCCAGCAGCTGGACACGCACCCAAGAGACCCAGTACTTC. Its protein is CASSWTRTQETQYF. The complete variable domain, with remaining parts taken from reference TRBV5-1 and TRBJ2-5, reads KAGVTQTPRYLIKTRGQQVTLSCSPISGHRSVSWYQQTPGQGLQFLFEYFSETQRNKGNFPGRFSGRQFSNSRSEMNVSTLELGDSALYLCASSWTRTQETQYFGPGTRLLVL.

This clonotype was counted many times. The V call is TRBV5-1, the J call TRBJ2-3; 7 bases agree with TRBD1. The germline gives CDR1 SGHRS, CDR2 YFSETQ. V lost 3 bases to trimming and J lost 2 bases; unmatched junction nucleotides: 3. This CDR3 contains 14 residues. The CDR3 DNA is TGCGCCAGCAGCTCCGGACAGGACACAGATACGCAGTATTTT. This sequence encodes CASSSGQDTDTQYF.

Turning to this clonotype: Since a much larger clone is just one base distant, this may be a read error. The J gene is TRBJ1-2, the V gene TRBV7-2, with D possibly TRBD1 on 5 matching bases. There are 12 residues in the CDR3. The V gene's germline CDR1 is SGHTA and CDR2 FQGNSA. Trimming took off 3 bases at V and 7 bases at J, with 9 bases between the two ends. CDR3: CASSFDSCGYTF. DNA for the CDR3: TGTGCCAGCAGCTTCGACAGCTGTGGCTACACCTTC.

CDR3 nucleotides: TGCAGTGCTAAAAACTCCCTGGGACAGGGGGTTAGCAATCAGCCCCAGCATTTT. Its protein is CSAKNSLGQGVSNQPQHF. The rearrangement joins TRBV20-1 to TRBJ1-5; 11 positions agree with TRBD1. The V gene's germline CDR1 is DFQATT and CDR2 SNEGSKA (reference sequence). This CDR3 is built from 18 residues. The V segment lost 4 bases and the J segment 0 bases; nucleotides outside the gene matches: 11.

This clonotype turned up a few times. This sequence joins TRBV11-1 and TRBJ1-6; D gene unclear. The germline V gene has CDR1 SGHAT and CDR2 FQDESV (reference sequence). V lost 3 bases to trimming and J lost 8 bases, with 8 bases between them. The CDR3 is 13 residues long. CDR3 coding DNA: TGTGCCAGCAGCTTGTCCCGGTATTCACCCCTCCACTTT. Protein sequence: CASSLSRYSPLHF.

A word on this clonotype: One base away lies a much larger clone, so this may be a sequencing read error. V and J are TRBV29-1 and TRBJ2-1, with 9 bases identical to TRBD1. V lost 7 bases to trimming and J lost 1 base; unmatched junction nucleotides: 5. The CDR3 extends over 14 amino acids. Germline V gene data show CDR1 as SQVTM and CDR2 as ANQGSEA. CDR3 sequence reads: CSAGQGRSYNEQFF. In DNA form, the CDR3 reads TGCAGCGCTGGACAGGGGAGGTCCTACAATGAGCAGTTCTTC.

The chain carries TRBV29-1 and TRBJ1-5, with a tentative D call TRBD1 (5 bases). Trimming removed 7 bases from V and 0 bases from J, with 19 bases in between. CDR3 length equals 16 residues. Germline assignment: CDR1 SQVTM and CDR2 ANQGSEA. The CDR3 is CSARITGGDSNQPQHF. The DNA for the CDR3 is TGCAGCGCCAGGATCACGGGGGGGGATAGCAATCAGCCCCAGCATTTT.

The chain combines TRBV5-1 with TRBJ2-3, with 8 bases identical to TRBD1. Germline V gene lookup returns CDR1 SGHRS and CDR2 YFSETQ. J was trimmed by 2 bases and V by 6 bases; bases with no gene match: 8. There are 15 residues in the CDR3. CDR3: CASTPGTGYTDTQYF. The DNA of the CDR3 is TGCGCCAGCACCCCCGGGACAGGATACACAGATACGCAGTATTTT.

The table lists this clonotype with a few counts. The V call is TRBV7-2, the J call TRBJ2-5, with 9 bases matching TRBD1. Germline CDR1 reads SGHTA; CDR2 reads FQGNSA. Germline trimming cut 0 bases from V and 11 bases from J; bases unmatched to any gene: 13. This CDR3 has 16 amino acids. The CDR3 spells CASSLAIGTGTKGQYF. CDR3 bases: TGTGCCAGCAGCTTAGCAATTGGGACAGGGACGAAAGGACAGTACTTC.

The rearrangement joins TRBV12-3 or TRBV12-4 to TRBJ1-1; TRBD1 matches 8 bases. J gave up 1 base and V 6 bases, and 4 bases lay outside the gene matches. The CDR3 contains 14 residues. The CDR3 is CASRTGTGNTEAFF. The CDR3 region has the DNA TGTGCCAGCAGGACCGGGACAGGGAACACTGAAGCTTTCTTT.